Listed below are T cell receptor beta chains from one sample, sequenced in a study of T cell repertoires in cytomegalovirus infection. These receptors have no known antigen. TCRdb re-derived calls from the reads in MiXCR, one entry per CDR3 protein. The sample yields around 120,000 distinct CDR3 sequences, roughly 39% seen once. The specimen comprised CD8+ T cells from cultured PBMCs, sampled from culture after CMV antigen stimulation. Receptors were obtained from a human donor in good health (CMV status not recorded). Some clones in this sample may be carry-over from other donors' samples. CDR3s include the opening cysteine and the closing phenylalanine or tryptophan. D genes are given only for firm matches. The listing skips clone size in some rows; elsewhere it reads once, few, many or a size class.

d_call: TRBD2; j_call: TRBJ2-1; clone_size: .; v_call: TRBV7-6; cdr3_aa: CASITLSGGPYNEQFF; cdr3_nt: TGTGCCAGCATCACCCTATCGGGGGGGCCCTACAATGAGCAGTTCTTC
d_call: .; j_call: TRBJ1-2; clone_size: few; v_call: TRBV27; cdr3_aa: CASSPTPQGLYGYTF; cdr3_nt: TGTGCCAGCAGTCCCACCCCCCAGGGGCTCTATGGCTACACCTTC
d_call: TRBD1; j_call: TRBJ2-7; clone_size: .; v_call: TRBV4-1; cdr3_aa: CASSPQPGQGLGEQYF; cdr3_nt: TGCGCCAGCAGCCCGCAACCGGGACAGGGACTGGGCGAGCAGTACTTC
d_call: TRBD2; j_call: TRBJ2-2; clone_size: .; v_call: TRBV27; cdr3_aa: CASSFLAGDTGELFF; cdr3_nt: TGTGCCAGCAGTTTTTTAGCGGGGGACACCGGGGAGCTGTTTTTT
d_call: .; j_call: TRBJ1-1; clone_size: .; v_call: TRBV6-5; cdr3_aa: CASSYLRGQHMNTEAFF; cdr3_nt: TGTGCCAGCAGTTACCTCCGGGGGCAGCACATGAACACTGAAGCTTTCTTT
d_call: .; j_call: TRBJ2-2; clone_size: few; v_call: TRBV6-1; cdr3_aa: CASSHRTLNTGELFF; cdr3_nt: TGTGCCAGCAGCCACCGGACTTTAAACACCGGGGAGCTGTTTTTT
d_call: .; j_call: TRBJ2-1; clone_size: few; v_call: TRBV19; cdr3_aa: CASSMGGGSYNEQFF; cdr3_nt: TGTGCCAGTAGTATGGGTGGGGGCTCCTACAATGAGCAGTTCTTC
d_call: .; j_call: TRBJ2-4; clone_size: .; v_call: TRBV27; cdr3_aa: CASSLGAGYIQYF; cdr3_nt: TGTGCCAGCAGTTTGGGGGCCGGGTACATTCAGTACTTC
d_call: TRBD2; j_call: TRBJ2-1; clone_size: few; v_call: TRBV12-3/TRBV12-4; cdr3_aa: CASSLTLAGGYNEQFF; cdr3_nt: TGTGCCAGCAGTTTAACCTTAGCGGGGGGATACAATGAGCAGTTCTTC
d_call: .; j_call: TRBJ2-3; clone_size: .; v_call: TRBV7-2; cdr3_aa: CTSSLITGSTDTQYF; cdr3_nt: TGTACCAGCAGCTTAATCACGGGGAGCACAGATACGCAGTATTTT
d_call: .; j_call: TRBJ2-2; clone_size: .; v_call: TRBV7-2; cdr3_aa: CVLEAGELFF; cdr3_nt: TGTGTCCTCGAAGCCGGGGAGCTGTTTTTT
d_call: .; j_call: TRBJ1-2; clone_size: .; v_call: TRBV7-3; cdr3_aa: CASSSGGGPNSADGYTF; cdr3_nt: TGTGCCAGCAGCTCCGGCGGGGGGCCAAATTCGGCGGATGGCTACACCTTC
d_call: TRBD1; j_call: TRBJ2-7; clone_size: .; v_call: TRBV7-2; cdr3_aa: CASSLYMEGRGGIPPYEQYF; cdr3_nt: TGTGCCAGCAGCTTATATATGGAAGGGAGAGGGGGCATCCCTCCCTACGAGCAGTACTTC
d_call: .; j_call: TRBJ2-7; clone_size: .; v_call: TRBV9; cdr3_aa: CASSDQDLWGEQYF; cdr3_nt: TGTGCCAGCAGCGACCAGGACTTATGGGGCGAGCAGTACTTC
d_call: TRBD2; j_call: TRBJ2-1; clone_size: few; v_call: TRBV9; cdr3_aa: CASSRGGGNYNEQFF; cdr3_nt: TGTGCCAGCAGCCGGGGGGGAGGGAACTACAATGAGCAGTTCTTC
d_call: TRBD1; j_call: TRBJ1-2; clone_size: once; v_call: TRBV7-6; cdr3_aa: CASSLTPGGSIYGYTF; cdr3_nt: TGTGCCAGCAGCTTAACTCCAGGGGGAAGTATCTATGGCTACACCTTC
d_call: TRBD1; j_call: TRBJ1-1; clone_size: many; v_call: TRBV27; cdr3_aa: CASSLGQGAVTEAFF; cdr3_nt: TGTGCCAGCAGTTTGGGACAGGGGGCCGTCACTGAAGCTTTCTTT
d_call: .; j_call: TRBJ2-1; clone_size: .; v_call: TRBV27; cdr3_aa: CASSLGAALDEQFF; cdr3_nt: TGTGCCAGCAGTTTAGGCGCAGCCTTGGATGAGCAGTTCTTC
d_call: .; j_call: TRBJ2-1; clone_size: many; v_call: TRBV4-2; cdr3_aa: CASSQDLWVARDPIYNEQFF; cdr3_nt: TGTGCCAGCAGCCAAGATCTTTGGGTAGCTAGGGATCCTATTTACAATGAGCAGTTCTTC
d_call: TRBD2; j_call: TRBJ2-5; clone_size: many; v_call: TRBV19; cdr3_aa: CASSILAGGETQYF; cdr3_nt: TGTGCCAGTAGCATACTAGCGGGGGGAGAGACCCAGTACTTC
d_call: .; j_call: TRBJ1-6; clone_size: few; v_call: TRBV27; cdr3_aa: CASRPIYGGNSPLHF; cdr3_nt: TGTGCCAGCAGACCGATATATGGGGGAAATTCACCCCTCCACTTT
d_call: TRBD2; j_call: TRBJ2-1; clone_size: few; v_call: TRBV12-3/TRBV12-4; cdr3_aa: CASSFRYAGGAHEQFF; cdr3_nt: TGTGCCAGCAGTTTTCGATATGCGGGGGGGGCCCATGAGCAGTTCTTC
d_call: .; j_call: TRBJ1-3; clone_size: once; v_call: TRBV6-2/TRBV6-3; cdr3_aa: CASSQNPSDTIYF; cdr3_nt: TGTGCCAGCAGTCAAAACCCGTCGGACACCATATATTTT
d_call: TRBD1; j_call: TRBJ2-5; clone_size: many; v_call: TRBV5-6; cdr3_aa: CASSLWSGQGLETQYF; cdr3_nt: TGTGCCAGCAGCTTGTGGTCGGGACAGGGACTAGAGACCCAGTACTTC
d_call: .; j_call: TRBJ1-1; clone_size: few; v_call: TRBV7-6; cdr3_aa: CASSLEWGAENTEAFF; cdr3_nt: TGTGCCAGCAGCTTAGAATGGGGAGCAGAGAACACTGAAGCTTTCTTT
d_call: TRBD1; j_call: TRBJ2-1; clone_size: few; v_call: TRBV7-8; cdr3_aa: CASSSGQGRDEQFF; cdr3_nt: TGTGCCAGCAGCTCGGGACAGGGGAGGGATGAGCAGTTCTTC
d_call: .; j_call: TRBJ2-2; clone_size: few; v_call: TRBV6-6; cdr3_aa: CALEGDTGELFF; cdr3_nt: TGTGCCCTAGAGGGTGACACCGGGGAGCTGTTTTTT
d_call: TRBD2; j_call: TRBJ2-1; clone_size: few; v_call: TRBV12-3/TRBV12-4; cdr3_aa: CASSLWAGGNEQFF; cdr3_nt: TGTGCCAGCAGTTTATGGGCGGGGGGGAATGAGCAGTTCTTC